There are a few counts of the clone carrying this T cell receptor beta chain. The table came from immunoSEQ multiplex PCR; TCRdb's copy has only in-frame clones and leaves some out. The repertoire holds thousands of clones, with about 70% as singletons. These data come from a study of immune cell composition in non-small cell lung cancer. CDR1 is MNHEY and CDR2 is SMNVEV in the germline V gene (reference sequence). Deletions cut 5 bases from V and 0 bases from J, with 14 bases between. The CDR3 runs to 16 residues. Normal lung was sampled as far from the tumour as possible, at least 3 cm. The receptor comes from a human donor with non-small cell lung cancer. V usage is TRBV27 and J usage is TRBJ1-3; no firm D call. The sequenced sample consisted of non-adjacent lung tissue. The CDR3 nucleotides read TGTGCCAGCAGTCCCGGAACCCGGAGCTCTGGAAACACCATATATTTT. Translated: CASSPGTRSSGNTIYF.